Shown below are 4 T cell receptor beta chains from a single sample sequenced in a study of T cells in localized non-small cell lung cancer. Profiling relied on immunoSEQ multiplex PCR, and the TCRdb table lists in-frame clones only, not all of them. The sample has roughly 25,000 clones; around 89% are singletons. Sequencing was performed on PBMCs, taken before any cancer treatment. These receptors came from a man aged 40 to 69 with stage II lung adenocarcinoma.

The rearrangement links TRBV27 to TRBJ2-7; possible D gene TRBD2, 6 bases. This CDR3 is built from 15 residues. Trimming took 5 bases from V and 3 from J, leaving 17 bases between them. Germline CDR1 reads MNHEY; CDR2 reads SMNVEV (reference sequence). The CDR3 reads CASSMSGVGFYEQYF. DNA of the CDR3: TGTGCCAGCAGTATGTCGGGGGTTGGTTTCTACGAGCAGTACTTC.

This clone was seen just once. This chain links TRBV4-1 with TRBJ2-1; 13 bases fit TRBD2. CDR3 length: 16 amino acids. J was trimmed by 10 bases and V by 1 base; bases with no gene match: 7. CDR1 and CDR2 from the germline V gene are MGHRA and YSYEKL. CDR3 sequence: CASSQVGTSGAWEQFF. CDR3 in DNA: TGCGCCAGCAGCCAAGTAGGGACTAGCGGGGCTTGGGAGCAGTTCTTC.

The chain links TRBV18 to TRBJ1-1; 10 positions agree with TRBD1. The CDR3 covers 15 residues. Trimming cost V 3 bases and J 1 base; bases outside gene matches: 2. Per germline, CDR1 KGHSH and CDR2 LQKENI. Written as DNA, the CDR3 is TGTGCCAGCTCACCGGACAGGGGGTCGAACACTGAAGCTTTCTTT. It yields the protein CASSPDRGSNTEAFF.

Regarding this clone: One junction end does not reproduce the germline sequence, and a read error may be involved. The chain joins TRBV20-1 to TRBJ1-1; D remains ambiguous. The CDR3 is 11 residues long. Germline assignment: CDR1 DFQATT and CDR2 SNEGSKA (reference sequence). CDR3 loop: CSAPYLGSGSF. CDR3 in DNA: TGCAGTGCCCCCTATCTTGGTTCAGGCTCCTTT.